These 8 T cell receptor beta chains were all obtained from the same sample, sequenced in a study of cytomegalovirus exposure and HLA in healthy donors listed by TCRdb under 2017. Library generation was performed with the immunoSEQ multiplex PCR assay. The multiplex PCR relied on a mix of 60 forward primers for TCR Vbeta segments and 13 reverse primers for TCR Jbeta segments. TCRdb stores this immuneACCESS table with in-frame sequences only. Part of the clones is absent; in the studies checked, under half of the shortfall reflects unresolved V genes, and no reason is known for the rest. For this sample there are approximately 100,000 clones; approximately 70% appear just once. The ten largest clones add up to approximately 11% of the sample. Input material: PBMCs. All receptors derive from a man aged 40-49 years in good health and CMV-seropositive.

In this sample, this clone turned up a few times. V gene TRBV4-1 combines with J gene TRBJ1-2; no clear D. V shed 0 bases and J shed 2 bases, with 10 bases lying between them. Germline-derived CDR1 and CDR2 are MGHRA and YSYEKL. The CDR3 has 15 residues. The CDR3 protein is CASSQDEGGNYGYTF. CDR3 DNA: TGCGCCAGCAGCCAAGATGAGGGCGGCAACTATGGCTACACCTTC.

The V and J genes are TRBV5-4 and TRBJ2-1, with D perhaps matching TRBD2 (6 bases). The CDR3 is made up of 13 amino acids. Germline V gene data show CDR1 as SGHNT and CDR2 as YYREEE (reference sequence). V was trimmed by 0 bases and J by 6 bases, leaving 7 bases between them. The CDR3, as DNA: TGTGCCAGCAGCTTGGCCGGGAGCAATGAGCAGTTCTTC. Its translation is CASSLAGSNEQFF.

Only a few counts were recorded for this clone. An end of the junction does not agree with germline; a read error may underlie this. V and J are TRBV7-7 and TRBJ2-1, with 11 bases identical to TRBD2. This CDR3 has 15 amino acids. Germline lookup yields CDR1 SSHAT and CDR2 FNYEAQ (reference sequence). This CDR3 reads CASSLRTSGYNEQFF. The CDR3 coding sequence is TGTGCTAGCAGCTTAAGGACTAGCGGGTACAATGAGCAGTTCTTC.

This clone was seen once. This rearrangement joins TRBV27 to TRBJ2-5; 9 nucleotides align to TRBD1. The J segment lost 0 bases and the V segment lost 5 bases, leaving 10 bases of the junction unmatched. Germline V gene sequence: CDR1 MNHEY, CDR2 SMNVEV (reference sequence). This CDR3 is 17 amino acids long. CDR3 DNA sequence: TGTGCCAGCAGTGACTACAGGGGGCAATTTTACCAAGAGACCCAGTACTTC. It yields the protein CASSDYRGQFYQETQYF.

The genes are TRBV7-8 and TRBJ2-7, with 8 bases that match TRBD2. This CDR3 region has 16 residues. With 1 base clipped from V and 1 base from J, the junction kept 6 bases outside the gene matches. Germline CDR1 SGHVS, CDR2 FQNEAQ. The CDR3 nucleotides are TGTGCCAGCAGCTTAGGTTGGGCTAGCGGGTCCTACGAGCAGTACGTC. The encoded protein is CASSLGWASGSYEQYV.

This clone turned up a few times. The chain has TRBV27 and TRBJ2-7, with TRBD2 matching 7 bases. The germline V gene has CDR1 MNHEY and CDR2 SMNVEV (reference sequence). Losses at the gene ends were 3 bases for V and 0 bases for J; bases not matched to a gene: 5. This CDR3 has 15 amino acids. The CDR3 loop reads CASSFLAVRSYEQYF. CDR3 nucleotides: TGTGCCAGCAGTTTTCTAGCGGTACGCTCCTACGAGCAGTACTTC.

The chain uses TRBV7-9 and TRBJ1-1; D might be TRBD1 (5 bases). The germline gives CDR1 SEHNR, CDR2 FQNEAQ (reference sequence). CDR3 length equals 15 residues. With 1 base removed from V and 5 bases from J, the gap between germline ends came to 14 bases. The CDR3 sequence is CASSLGGPRRTEAFF. Here the CDR3 DNA reads TGTGCCAGCAGCTTAGGGGGCCCTAGAAGGACTGAAGCTTTCTTT.

The rearrangement uses TRBV6-5 and TRBJ2-2; 8 bases agree with TRBD1. V was pared by 5 bases and J by 4 bases, with 6 bases of the junction left unmatched. Germline CDR1 is MNHEY and CDR2 is SVGAGI. CDR3 length equals 15 residues. The CDR3 coding sequence is TGTGCCAGCAGTACCGGACAGGGTGGCACCGGGGAGCTGTTTTTT. This gives the protein CASSTGQGGTGELFF.